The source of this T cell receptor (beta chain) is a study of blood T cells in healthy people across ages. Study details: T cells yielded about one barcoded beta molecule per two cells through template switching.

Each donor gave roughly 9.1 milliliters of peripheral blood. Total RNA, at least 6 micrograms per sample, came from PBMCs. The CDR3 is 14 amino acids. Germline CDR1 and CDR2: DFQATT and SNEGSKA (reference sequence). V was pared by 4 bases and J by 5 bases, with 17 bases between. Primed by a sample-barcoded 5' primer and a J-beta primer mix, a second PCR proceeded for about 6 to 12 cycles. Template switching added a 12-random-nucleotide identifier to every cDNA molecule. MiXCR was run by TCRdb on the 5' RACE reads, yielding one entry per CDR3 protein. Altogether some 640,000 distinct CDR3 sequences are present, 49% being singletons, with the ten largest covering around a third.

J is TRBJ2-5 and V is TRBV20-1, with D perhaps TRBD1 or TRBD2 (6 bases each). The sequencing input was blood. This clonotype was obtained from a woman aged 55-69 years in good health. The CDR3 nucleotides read TGCAGTGCTACGAGGGGGTTGGGAGGTGAGACCCAGTACTTC. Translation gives CSATRGLGGETQYF.